Listed below are T cell receptor beta chains from one sample, sequenced in a study of OX40 agonist ivuxolimab in advanced cancers. The table came from immunoSEQ multiplex PCR; TCRdb's copy has only in-frame clones and leaves some out. This sample carries over 50,000 clones, about 90% of them seen once, and the ten largest clones take around 25%. This specimen consisted of CD4+ or CD8+ T cells sorted from blood, obtained in a trial of the OX40 agonist ivuxolimab. These receptors originate from an adult with an advanced solid tumor such as melanoma, head and neck, liver or kidney cancer. Both conserved end residues are part of each CDR3. D genes are given only for firm matches. Size is omitted from some rows. Given values are once, few, many or a class for expanded clones.

d_call j_call v_call clone_size cdr3_aa cdr3_nt
TRBD2 TRBJ2-1 TRBV27 . CASSLTPWAGVEQFF TGTGCCAGCAGTTTAACCCCCTGGGCGGGGGTCGAGCAGTTCTTC
. TRBJ1-5 TRBV30 few CAWGQENSNQPQHF TGTGCCTGGGGACAAGAGAATAGCAATCAGCCCCAGCATTTT
. TRBJ1-5 TRBV9 few CASSQGTNQPQHF TGTGCCAGCAGTCAGGGAACGAATCAGCCCCAGCATTTT
TRBD2 TRBJ2-3 TRBV5-1 . CASSGRLAGVVDTQYF TGCGCCAGCAGCGGCCGACTAGCGGGAGTCGTAGATACGCAGTATTTT
. TRBJ1-2 TRBV30 . CAWSVVGANYGYTF TGTGCCTGGAGTGTAGTGGGAGCTAACTATGGCTACACCTTC
. TRBJ2-3 TRBV9 . CASSPPLDTDTQYF TGTGCCAGCAGCCCTCCGCTAGACACAGATACGCAGTATTTT
. TRBJ2-1 TRBV5-1 . CASSLGVVEAEQFF TGCGCCAGCAGCTTGGGAGTGGTAGAGGCTGAGCAGTTCTTC
. TRBJ1-2 TRBV4-3 . CASSQTQDSYYGYTF TGCGCCAGCAGCCAGACTCAGGACAGCTACTATGGCTACACCTTC
. TRBJ2-3 TRBV28 . CASTPGGHPAPTDTQYF TGTGCCAGCACTCCGGGGGGCCATCCCGCTCCCACAGATACGCAGTATTTT
. TRBJ2-2 TRBV19 . CASSIYDGELFF TGTGCCAGTAGTATTTATGACGGGGAGCTGTTTTTT